This T cell receptor beta chain was identified during a study of blood T cell repertoires in COVID-19. Whole-study context: Acute-phase and convalescent COVID-19 samples originated in the United States, Italy and Spain. Sources were T cells, B-cell-depleted T cells, or PBMCs; the material itself was cDNA or gDNA.

The CDR3 totals 14 residues. Per the germline V gene, CDR1 is LNHDA and CDR2 is SQIVND (reference sequence). V gave up 3 bases and J gave up 4 bases, with 12 bases separating them. Authors' analysis steps: Amplification with reference gene primers provided the estimates of nucleated cell counts. The data were produced by immunoSEQ multiplex PCR, yet TCRdb's version contains in-frame clones alone and is incomplete. For V, J and clone size, that table is used; D and trimming come from the DNA. Of some 200,000 clones in the sample, around 82% were seen once. The clonotype originates from a woman in her 70s with acute or convalescent COVID-19. This chain connects TRBV19 to TRBJ2-5; possible D gene TRBD2, 7 bases. Sequenced: peripheral blood. The CDR3 DNA reads as TGTGCCAGTAGTATCGGGGGGCGCGGAGAGACCCAGTACTTC. This translates into CASSIGGRGETQYF. Full variable domain (outside the CDR3, taken from reference TRBV19 and TRBJ2-5): DGGITQSPKYLFRKEGQNVTLSCEQNLNHDAMYWYRQDPGQGLRLIYYSQIVNDFQKGDIAEGYSVSREKKESFPLTVTSAQKNPTAFYLCASSIGGRGETQYFGPGTRLLVL.